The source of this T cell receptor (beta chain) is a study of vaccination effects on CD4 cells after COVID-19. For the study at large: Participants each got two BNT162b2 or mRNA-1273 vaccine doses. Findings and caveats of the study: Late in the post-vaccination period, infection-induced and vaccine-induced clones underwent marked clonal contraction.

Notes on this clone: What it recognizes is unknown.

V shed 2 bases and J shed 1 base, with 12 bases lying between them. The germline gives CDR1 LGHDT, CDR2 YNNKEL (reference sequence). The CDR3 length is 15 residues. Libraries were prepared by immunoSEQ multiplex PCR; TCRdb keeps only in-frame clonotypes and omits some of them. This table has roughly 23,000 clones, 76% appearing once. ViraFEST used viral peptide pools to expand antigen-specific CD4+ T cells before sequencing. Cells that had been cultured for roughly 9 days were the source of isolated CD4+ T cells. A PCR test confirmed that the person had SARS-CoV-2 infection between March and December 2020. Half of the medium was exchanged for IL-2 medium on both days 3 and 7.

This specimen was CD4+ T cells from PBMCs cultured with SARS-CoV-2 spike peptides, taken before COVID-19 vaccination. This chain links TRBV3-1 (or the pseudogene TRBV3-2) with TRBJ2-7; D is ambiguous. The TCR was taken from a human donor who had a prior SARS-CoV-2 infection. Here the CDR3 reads CASSQLPLPSYEQYF. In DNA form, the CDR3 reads TGTGCCAGCAGCCAATTGCCCCTCCCTTCCTACGAGCAGTACTTC.